This TCR beta chain was retrieved from a study of cytomegalovirus exposure and HLA in healthy donors. Study-wide results and caveats: Reports state that TCR beta sequences accurately predicted most subjects' HLA-A and HLA-B alleles. In vitro assays verified that three CMV-associated chains recognized CMV antigens specifically.

There are 16 residues in the CDR3. CDR1 is MDHEN, CDR2 SYDVKM, per germline. The V gene lost 6 bases and the J gene lost 6 bases, with 24 bases spanning the gap. The study ran its PCR with 60 Vbeta and 13 Jbeta primers. In the study's own analysis: Per a later analysis, the number of unique TCR beta chains was roughly 83 million, of which about 11 million were shared. The protocol was immunoSEQ multiplex PCR, while the TCRdb copy is restricted to in-frame clones and leaves out a portion. V and J calls and clone size follow that table, whereas D and trimming were derived from the DNA. The table records about 120,000 clones, 79% of them present only once. In the case of this clone: Its matching antigen is unknown.

V usage is TRBV28 and J usage is TRBJ2-7; the D gene is possibly TRBD1 (6 bases). The sequence derives from a man aged 30-40 years in good health and CMV-seropositive. The material sequenced was PBMCs. The CDR3 nucleotides read TGTGCCAGCAGGTCTGGGTTTAGGGGGAAGGGGGTCGAGCAGTACTTC. It translates to CASRSGFRGKGVEQYF. The entire variable domain, with the rest obtained from reference TRBV28 and TRBJ2-7, is as follows: DVKVTQSSRYLVKRTGEKVFLECVQDMDHENMFWYRQDPGLGLRLIYFSYDVKMKEKGDIPEGYSVSREKKERFSLILESASTNQTSMYLCASRSGFRGKGVEQYFGPGTRLTVT.